The 32 T cell receptor beta chains listed next were all sequenced from one sample in a study of breast tumors, draining lymph nodes, adjacent tissues. TCRdb ran MiXCR on the multiplex PCR reads and lists one entry per CDR3 protein. Of over 60,000 distinct CDR3 sequences listed, less than 50% are singletons. The specimen was breast tumor tissue. These receptors were taken from a female donor with breast cancer. Some clones in this sample may be carry-over from other donors' samples.

The sample holds a few counts of this clonotype. A much larger clone lies one base from this, so it may be a read error. This sequence joins TRBV20-1 and TRBJ1-2; perhaps TRBD1 as D (5 bases). There are 14 residues in the CDR3. Trimming shortened V by 6 bases and J by 7 bases, and 21 bases separated the two germline ends. Germline V gene lookup returns CDR1 DFQATT and CDR2 SNEGSKA (reference sequence). The CDR3 DNA reads TGCAGTGCCGACGCCGGGGACCTCCTCTCTGGCTACACCTTC. This encodes CSADAGDLLSGYTF.

For this clonotype: One end of the junction is discordant with germline, which a read error may explain. V usage is TRBV12-3 or TRBV12-4 and J usage is TRBJ2-6; 7 nucleotides match TRBD1. This CDR3 contains 18 residues. The CDR3 here is CASRRAGTANSGTNVLTF. Written as DNA, the CDR3 is TGTGCCAGCAGGAGAGCCGGGACAGCAAACTCTGGGACCAACGTCCTGACTTTC.

This clonotype was observed at least ten times. V is TRBV6-6 and J is TRBJ1-5; 8 nucleotides match TRBD1. V was clipped by 5 bases and J by 2 bases; unmatched bases: 5. The V gene's germline CDR1 is MNHNY and CDR2 SVGAGI (reference sequence). CDR3 length: 15 amino acids. CDR3 loop: CASSHPGQGNQPQHF. CDR3 DNA sequence: TGTGCCAGCAGTCACCCGGGACAGGGCAATCAGCCCCAGCATTTT.

This clonotype has just a few counts. This rearrangement joins TRBV7-2 to TRBJ1-4, with 10 bases fitting TRBD1. Germline CDR1 is SGHTA and CDR2 is FQGNSA. The CDR3 contains 15 residues. Losses at the gene ends were 4 bases for V and 7 bases for J; bases not matched to a gene: 6. This CDR3 is CASSSLGTGAEKLFF. For the CDR3, the DNA is TGTGCCAGCAGCTCACTAGGGACAGGGGCTGAAAAACTGTTTTTT.

Only a few counts were recorded for this clonotype. Germline is not matched at one junction end, which may reflect a read error. The chain employs TRBV6-6 and TRBJ2-2; D perhaps matches TRBD2 (6 bases). Germline V gene sequence: CDR1 MNHNY, CDR2 SVGAGI (reference sequence). The length of the CDR3 is 16 residues. As DNA, the CDR3 is TGTGCCAGCAGTTACTCGATAGGTGGGAACACCGGGGGGCTGTTTTTT. Encoded protein: CASSYSIGGNTGGLFF.

In this sample, this clonotype turned up a few times. Possible read error: a much larger clone is one base away. The chain uses TRBV20-1 and TRBJ1-5; 7 bases align to TRBD1. Unmatched junction bases numbered 12, after V lost 3 bases and J lost 4 bases. The CDR3 covers 16 residues. Germline lookup yields CDR1 DFQATT and CDR2 SNEGSKA (reference sequence). CDR3 sequence reads: CSARGKDRGPNQPQHF. The CDR3 DNA reads as TGCAGTGCTAGGGGAAAGGATAGGGGGCCAAATCAGCCCCAGCATTTT.

This clonotype was seen many times. The chain uses TRBV29-1 and TRBJ2-3, with TRBD2 identical over 11 bases. The CDR3 has 14 amino acids. Germline lookup yields CDR1 SQVTM and CDR2 ANQGSEA. V lost 7 bases and J lost 0; bases outside the gene matches: 3. The CDR3 sequence: CSGRLAGSTDTQYF. In nucleotides, the CDR3 is TGCAGCGGTAGACTAGCGGGGAGCACAGATACGCAGTATTTT.

For this clonotype: A much larger clone lies a single base off, so this may be a read error. The CDR3 coding sequence is TGTGCCAGCAGTTTGGCAGGGGGTCTCAACAATGAGCAGTTCTTC. This codes for CASSLAGGLNNEQFF. The J gene is TRBJ2-1, the V gene TRBV12-3 or TRBV12-4, with 7 positions matching TRBD1. The CDR3 is made up of 15 amino acids. With 3 bases clipped from V and 5 bases from J, the junction kept 7 bases outside the gene matches.

This clonotype was counted ten times or more. CDR3 sequence reads: CASSLDRTEYNEQFF. The CDR3 region has the DNA TGCGCCAGCAGCCTAGACCGGACAGAATACAATGAGCAGTTCTTC. This sequence joins TRBV5-1 and TRBJ2-1; TRBD1 is a possible D gene (6 bases). This CDR3 spans 15 amino acids. Germline values: CDR1 SGHRS, CDR2 YFSETQ. V shed 4 bases and J shed 4 bases, with 15 bases lying between them.

This clonotype came up many times. Here the CDR3 DNA reads TGTGCCAGCAGTCCGATCAGCGGGTCATTGGATCTGTTCTTC. This codes for CASSPISGSLDLFF. The rearrangement joins TRBV3-1 to TRBJ2-1; D is perhaps TRBD2 (6 bases). The CDR3 length is 14 residues. In germline, CDR1 is LGHDT, CDR2 YNNKEL (reference sequence). V lost 6 bases and J lost 15, with 24 bases in between.

This clonotype has a count of ten or more. The chain has TRBV11-2 and TRBJ2-2, with D perhaps TRBD2 (6 bases). Trimming took off 5 bases at V and 0 bases at J, with 10 bases between the two ends. Germline V lookup: CDR1 SGHAT, CDR2 FQNNGV. The CDR3 sequence is 15 residues long. CDR3 sequence: CASSAWTTNTGELFF. CDR3 in DNA: TGTGCCAGCAGCGCTTGGACTACGAACACCGGGGAGCTGTTTTTT.

The chain has TRBV4-2 and TRBJ1-5; 8 nucleotides align to TRBD1. The CDR3 totals 15 residues. Per the germline V gene, CDR1 is LGHNA and CDR2 is YNFKEQ. The J segment lost 7 bases and the V segment lost 0 bases, leaving 5 bases of the junction unmatched. The CDR3 nucleotides are TGTGCCAGCAGCCAAGATGGACAGGGAGAACAGCCCCAGCATTTT. This sequence encodes CASSQDGQGEQPQHF.

This clonotype showed up many times. The chain is built from TRBV9 and TRBJ1-6; 9 positions agree with TRBD1. The V gene end was trimmed by 4 bases and the J gene end by 7 bases; junction bases not matched to a gene: 6. CDR1 is SGDLS and CDR2 is YYNGEE in the germline V gene. CDR3 length: 15 residues. The CDR3 reads CASSITGTGNSPLHF. CDR3 sequence (DNA): TGTGCCAGCAGCATCACCGGGACAGGGAATTCACCCCTCCACTTT. Drawing the rest from reference TRBV9 and TRBJ1-6, the complete variable domain is DSGVTQTPKHLITATGQRVTLRCSPRSGDLSVYWYQQSLDQGLQFLIQYYNGEERAKGNILERFSAQQFPDLHSELNLSSLELGDSALYFCASSITGTGNSPLHFGNGTRLTVT.

This clonotype was detected many times. CDR3 DNA: TGTGCCAGCAGCTTAATGAGCTACGAGCAGTACTTC. Encoded protein: CASSLMSYEQYF. V is TRBV7-2 and J is TRBJ2-7; the D is unclear. V lost 2 bases to trimming and J lost 3 bases, with 5 bases between them. The CDR3 loop spans 12 amino acids. Germline CDR1 SGHTA, CDR2 FQGNSA.

A remark on this clonotype: The junction differs from germline at one of its ends, possibly a read error. The V gene is TRBV7-7, the J gene TRBJ2-5; tentative D call: TRBD2 (6 bases). The CDR3 extends over 13 amino acids. Germline CDR1 and CDR2: SSHAT and FNYEAQ (reference sequence). The CDR3 nucleotides read TGTGCTAGCAGTCTTGGGGCCGGGGAGGCCCAGTACTTC. Translated: CASSLGAGEAQYF.

The chain recombines TRBV29-1 with TRBJ1-4; D is ambiguous. CDR3 size: 14 residues. Per germline, CDR1 SQVTM and CDR2 ANQGSEA. Trimming left V 3 bases short and J 2 bases short, with 10 bases between. CDR3 nucleotides: TGCAGCGTTGATATCGGGAACACTAATGAAAAACTGTTTTTT. Protein sequence: CSVDIGNTNEKLFF.

This clonotype was seen at least ten times. The rearrangement links TRBV6-1 to TRBJ2-7; D is unclear. Between the trimmed V and J ends, which lost 7 bases and 2 bases, there was a span of 18 bases. The CDR3 has 15 residues. In germline, CDR1 is MNHNS, CDR2 SASEGT. CDR3 residues: CASTTSAGPAYEQYF. The CDR3 nucleotides are TGTGCCAGCACCACTTCGGCAGGACCCGCCTACGAGCAGTACTTC.

The sample holds many counts of this clonotype. A much larger clone is a single base away; this may be a read error. This chain connects TRBV5-8 to TRBJ2-1; D unresolved. Looked up from germline, CDR1 is SGHTS and CDR2 is YDEGEE. The CDR3 runs to 12 residues. For the CDR3, the DNA is TGTGCCAGCAGCTTGGGGTACACTGAGCAGTTCTTC. It codes for CASSLGYTEQFF.

The rearrangement joins TRBV29-1 to TRBJ2-1, with D perhaps matching TRBD2 (5 bases). The CDR3 contains 12 residues. The V end was cut by 1 base, the J end by 8 bases, with 9 bases between. CDR1 is SQVTM, CDR2 ANQGSEA, per germline. Here the CDR3 reads CSVEGLADEQFF. DNA for the CDR3: TGCAGCGTTGAAGGGCTAGCCGATGAGCAGTTCTTC.

This clonotype appeared many times. The rearrangement joins TRBV7-9 to TRBJ2-2, with TRBD2 identical over 14 bases. The CDR3 totals 17 residues. The V and J ends lost 4 bases and 5 bases, in that order; junction bases with no gene match: 6. Germline V CDR1 and CDR2: SEHNR, FQNEAQ (reference sequence). For the CDR3, the DNA is TGTGCCAGCAGCTCCGGACTAGCGGGAGGTCGAACCGGGGAGCTGTTTTTT. As protein: CASSSGLAGGRTGELFF.

A note on this clonotype: A clone one base away is much larger, so this may be a read error. The chain has TRBV19 and TRBJ2-1; tentative D call: TRBD1 (7 bases). Germline V gene lookup returns CDR1 LNHDA and CDR2 SQIVND (reference sequence). This CDR3 is 15 amino acids long. Written as DNA, the CDR3 is TGTGCCAGTGGTTTGCAGGGGGACTCCTACGATGAGCAGTTCTTC. Translating gives CASGLQGDSYDEQFF.

A word on this clonotype: Just one base apart from a much larger clone, this may be a read error. This chain links TRBV12-3 or TRBV12-4 with TRBJ1-4, with TRBD1 as a possible D gene (6 bases). The CDR3 has 14 residues. V lost 2 bases to trimming and J lost 4 bases, with 8 bases between them. CDR3 residues: CASSLRGSNEKLFF. In nucleotides, the CDR3 is TGTGCCAGCAGTTTAAGGGGGAGTAATGAAAAACTGTTTTTT.

This clonotype came up many times. The V gene is TRBV6-1, the J gene TRBJ1-6, with D unclear. CDR3 length: 18 residues. The germline CDR1 and CDR2 sequences are MNHNS and SASEGT. Deletions cut 4 bases from V and 0 bases from J, with 16 bases between. DNA for the CDR3: TGTGCCAGCAGTGGAAAGGGTCAGGCGAGCTCCTATAATTCACCCCTCCACTTT. It is translated as CASSGKGQASSYNSPLHF.

This clonotype was seen more than once but under ten times. This chain connects TRBV24-1 to TRBJ2-5, with D possibly matching TRBD2 (6 bases). Per the germline V gene, CDR1 is KGHDR and CDR2 is SFDVKD. Trimming pared 7 bases from V and 5 bases from J, leaving 13 bases between. The CDR3 totals 13 residues. The CDR3 nucleotides are TGTGCCACCAGCCCTGCGGCGGGGGAGACCCAGTACTTC. Translating gives CATSPAAGETQYF.

At least ten counts were recorded for this clonotype. The V gene is TRBV14, the J gene TRBJ2-2; weak D call: TRBD2 (5 bases). Germline V lookup: CDR1 SGHDN, CDR2 FVKESK. V was pared by 4 bases and J by 1 base, with 10 bases between. This CDR3 is 15 amino acids long. The CDR3 protein is CASSRLGENTGELFF. CDR3 sequence (DNA): TGTGCCAGCAGCCGCCTCGGGGAGAACACCGGGGAGCTGTTTTTT.

The rearrangement links TRBV24-1 to TRBJ2-7, with 8 bases lining up with TRBD1. Germline trimming cut 1 base from V and 5 bases from J; bases unmatched to any gene: 6. This CDR3 has 15 residues. CDR1 is KGHDR and CDR2 is SFDVKD in the germline V gene. The CDR3 sequence is CATSDFGTGTHEQYF. As DNA, the CDR3 is TGTGCCACCAGTGATTTCGGGACAGGAACCCACGAGCAGTACTTC.

The chain recombines TRBV5-8 with TRBJ1-2; TRBD1 matches at 8 bases. The trim removed 6 bases at V and 14 bases at J, leaving 9 bases unmatched. The length of the CDR3 is 11 residues. Germline lookup yields CDR1 SGHTS and CDR2 YDEGEE. The CDR3 reads CASTSRRTGTF. In nucleotides, the CDR3 is TGTGCCAGCACCTCTCGGAGGACAGGGACCTTC.

About this clonotype itself: One end of the junction is discordant with germline, which a read error may explain. The chain recombines TRBV4-2 with TRBJ2-3; D perhaps matches TRBD2 (5 bases). The CDR3 sequence is 15 residues long. Germline V lookup: CDR1 LGHNA, CDR2 YNFKEQ. The CDR3 coding sequence is TGTGCCAGCAGCCCCATGGTTTCTAGCACAGATGCGCAGTATTTC. The encoded protein is CASSPMVSSTDAQYF.

Concerning this clonotype itself: Mismatch with germline at one junction end may stem from a read error. This chain links TRBV30 with TRBJ1-1; D may be TRBD1 (5 bases). Looked up from germline, CDR1 is GTSNPN and CDR2 is SVGIG (reference sequence). The CDR3 is made up of 13 amino acids. The CDR3: CAWTPGFRTGAFF. CDR3 coding DNA: TGTGCCTGGACTCCAGGGTTTCGCACTGGAGCTTTCTTT.

This clonotype was observed at least ten times. V and J are TRBV5-1 and TRBJ2-1, with TRBD1 matching 10 bases. This CDR3 region has 15 residues. Trimming took 4 bases from V and 6 from J; bases not matched to a gene: 7. The V gene's germline CDR1 is SGHRS and CDR2 YFSETQ. For the CDR3, the DNA is TGCGCCAGCAGCCCCGGACAGGGGGATGGCAATGAGCAGTTCTTC. Translation gives CASSPGQGDGNEQFF.

In its sample, this clonotype was seen many times. The germline gene is not matched at one end of the junction; a read error may be the cause. The chain employs TRBV6-5 and TRBJ1-6; D unresolved. The V gene's germline CDR1 is MNHEY and CDR2 SVGAGI. The CDR3 length is 16 residues. The CDR3 protein is CASSHSIRPDNSPLHF. CDR3 bases: TGTGCCAGCAGTCACTCGATCAGGCCTGATAATTCACCCCTCCACTTT.

At least ten counts were recorded for this clonotype. This chain joins TRBV3-1 and TRBJ2-1; 9 bases align to TRBD2. From germline, CDR1 is LGHDT and CDR2 YNNKEL (reference sequence). The CDR3 totals 14 residues. V was pared by 4 bases and J by 15 bases, with 13 bases of the junction left unmatched. In nucleotides, the CDR3 is TGTGCCAGCAGCCCCCGGTTCTGGCGGGAGGGTTTGTTCTTC. It specifies CASSPRFWREGLFF.